These T cell receptor beta chains were read from a single sample in a study of tumor and adjacent non-tumor tissue in lung cancer. TCRdb called the multiplex PCR reads again in MiXCR, with one record for every CDR3 protein. The sample holds roughly 74,000 distinct CDR3 sequences; more than 65% are singletons and the top ten take 40%. The sequenced sample consisted of distant non-tumor lung tissue. These receptors were collected from a man aged 70 or older with non-small cell lung cancer. Each CDR3 is given without its conserved first and last residue.

J gene: TRBJ2-1; V gene: TRBV4-1; CDR3 protein: ANSQAQSYNEQF
J gene: TRBJ2-7; V gene: TRBV29-1; CDR3 protein: CVRQGAYKQY
J gene: TRBJ1-2; V gene: TRBV4-2; CDR3 protein: ASSQLIHGTIGYT
J gene: TRBJ1-2; V gene: TRBV4-3; CDR3 protein: TSSQGAAYGYT
J gene: TRBJ1-6; V gene: TRBV6-5; CDR3 protein: ASSYSDGTNSPLP
J gene: TRBJ2-2; V gene: TRBV29-1; CDR3 protein: SVKTGTANTVELL
J gene: TRBJ2-1; V gene: TRBV6-2/TRBV6-3; CDR3 protein: ASSSSARESNKQF
J gene: TRBJ2-7; V gene: TRBV4-3; CDR3 protein: TCSHTTKGFHEQY
J gene: TRBJ2-3; V gene: TRBV6-1; CDR3 protein: TSRQSSFTQY
J gene: TRBJ2-6; V gene: TRBV6-2/TRBV6-3; CDR3 protein: AITSQATGANVLT
J gene: TRBJ2-2; V gene: TRBV5-4; CDR3 protein: ASSSHTGELF
J gene: TRBJ2-3; V gene: TRBV11-3; CDR3 protein: ASTRRDVFTDTQY
J gene: TRBJ1-2; V gene: TRBV30; CDR3 protein: SWSGHRAKEGYT
J gene: TRBJ2-3; V gene: TRBV10-3; CDR3 protein: AISDRLAGITDTQF
J gene: TRBJ2-7; V gene: TRBV6-1; CDR3 protein: ASAGTGLHEEY
J gene: TRBJ2-2; V gene: TRBV5-1; CDR3 protein: ASSSGGDTGELF
J gene: TRBJ2-1; V gene: TRBV12-3/TRBV12-4; CDR3 protein: ATQWMGYNEQF
J gene: TRBJ1-5; V gene: TRBV12-5; CDR3 protein: ASGLTARSQPQH
J gene: TRBJ2-3; V gene: TRBV7-8; CDR3 protein: ASSFFLWGSADMQY
J gene: TRBJ2-7; V gene: TRBV5-4; CDR3 protein: ASSLRRGAGDQY
J gene: TRBJ1-4; V gene: TRBV2; CDR3 protein: ASSDSVWEKLF
J gene: TRBJ2-1; V gene: TRBV9; CDR3 protein: ASSVGGRHNEQF
J gene: TRBJ2-2; V gene: TRBV20-1; CDR3 protein: SAYPTSGRSTGELF
J gene: TRBJ2-1; V gene: TRBV11-2; CDR3 protein: ASSPGQGFSNEQF
J gene: TRBJ2-5; V gene: TRBV5-1; CDR3 protein: ASSLPGQAGQTQY
J gene: TRBJ2-5; V gene: TRBV29-1; CDR3 protein: SVEMGLEETQY
J gene: TRBJ1-1; V gene: TRBV5-5; CDR3 protein: ATSRTGANTEAF
J gene: TRBJ2-5; V gene: TRBV12-3/TRBV12-4; CDR3 protein: VNSSDRGQETQY
J gene: TRBJ2-1; V gene: TRBV6-1; CDR3 protein: ARSEEAGSNEQF
J gene: TRBJ2-7; V gene: TRBV14; CDR3 protein: TSSQRDGRISYEQY
J gene: TRBJ1-5; V gene: TRBV11-2; CDR3 protein: ASSLEGRDGQPQH
J gene: TRBJ1-2; V gene: TRBV6-6; CDR3 protein: ARSPRQVSRHYT
J gene: TRBJ2-1; V gene: TRBV12-3/TRBV12-4; CDR3 protein: ASSPRGDEQF